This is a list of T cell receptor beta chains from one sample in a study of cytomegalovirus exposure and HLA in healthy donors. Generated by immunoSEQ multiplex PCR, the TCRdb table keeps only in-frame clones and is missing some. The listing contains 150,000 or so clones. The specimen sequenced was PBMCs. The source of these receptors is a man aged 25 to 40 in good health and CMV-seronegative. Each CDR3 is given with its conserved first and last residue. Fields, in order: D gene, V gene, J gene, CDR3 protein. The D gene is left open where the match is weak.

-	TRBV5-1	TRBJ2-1	CASSLVFNEQFF
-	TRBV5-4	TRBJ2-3	CASSLAADLYSTDTQYF
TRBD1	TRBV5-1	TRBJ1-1	CASSLAGGYTEAFF
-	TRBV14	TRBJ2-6	CASSQGSSGANVLTF
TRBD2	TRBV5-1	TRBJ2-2	CASSLAGSGNGELFF
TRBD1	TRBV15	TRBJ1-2	CATSRFRDSFNYGYTF
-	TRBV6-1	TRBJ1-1	CASSRGRDTEAFF
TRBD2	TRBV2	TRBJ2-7	CASGRLAGGLSEQYF
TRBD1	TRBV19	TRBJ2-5	CASRSRGTGLQETQYF
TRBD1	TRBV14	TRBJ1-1	CASSQRQGANTEAFF
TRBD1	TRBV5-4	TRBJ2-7	CASSSTGTATYEQYF
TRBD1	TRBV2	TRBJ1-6	CAGGTGGPGLNSPLHF
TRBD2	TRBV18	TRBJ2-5	CASSRSMPAGQETQYF
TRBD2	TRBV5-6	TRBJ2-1	CASSLDLAGGSYNEQFF
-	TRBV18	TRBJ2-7	CASSPLRDGEQYF
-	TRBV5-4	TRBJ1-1	CASSLDRVGGEAFF
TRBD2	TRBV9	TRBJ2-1	CASSYGTSGSNEQFF
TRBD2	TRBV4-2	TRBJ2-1	CASSHQSGRAGGRQKFF
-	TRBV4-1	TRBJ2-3	CASSPSGPPDTQYF
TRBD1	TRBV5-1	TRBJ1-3	CASSVDRARGNTIYF
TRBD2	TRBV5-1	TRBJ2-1	CASSGGLAGVNEQFF
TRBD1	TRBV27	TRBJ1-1	CASSFGAQTGGWNTEAFF
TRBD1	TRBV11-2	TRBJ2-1	CASSPRTGDNEQFF
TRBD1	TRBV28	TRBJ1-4	CASTSPGQGGEKLFF
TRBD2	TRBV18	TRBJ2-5	CASSYPGSGIEETQYF
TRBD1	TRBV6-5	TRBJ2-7	CASGGTGGAYEQYF
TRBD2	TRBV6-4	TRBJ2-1	CASSVASGSIDEQFF
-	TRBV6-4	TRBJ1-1	CATSLGVNTEAFF
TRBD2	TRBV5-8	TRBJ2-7	CASSLVLAGGLGSYEQYF
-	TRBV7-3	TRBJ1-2	CASSSTTDNYGYTF
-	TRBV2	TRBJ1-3	CASRPTGIGGNTIYF
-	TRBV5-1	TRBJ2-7	CASSFETQGLYEQYF
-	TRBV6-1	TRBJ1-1	CASSATPDRNTEAFF
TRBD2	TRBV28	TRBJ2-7	CASWTSGTYEQYF
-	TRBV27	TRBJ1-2	CASSPPDSRFNGYTF
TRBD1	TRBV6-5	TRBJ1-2	CASRTETGYGYTF
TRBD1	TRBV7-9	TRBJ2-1	CASSQDRASGFF
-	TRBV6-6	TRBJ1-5	CASSLGQPGSNQPQHF
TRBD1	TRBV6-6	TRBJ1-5	CASSSDRPENQPQHF
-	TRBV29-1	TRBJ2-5	CSVPTAQETQYF
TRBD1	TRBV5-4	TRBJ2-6	CASSHRGLGANVLTF
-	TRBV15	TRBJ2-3	CATSRGGSTDTQYF
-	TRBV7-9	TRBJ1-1	CASSLGQGSTEAFF
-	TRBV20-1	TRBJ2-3	CSATRADTQYF
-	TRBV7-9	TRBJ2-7	CASSFGINREQYF
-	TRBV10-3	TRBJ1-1	CAISPLPSTGLNTEAFF
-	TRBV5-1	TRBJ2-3	CASSPVRQTDTQYF
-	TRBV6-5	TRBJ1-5	CASSGINQPQHF
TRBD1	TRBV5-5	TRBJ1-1	CASSPGQGNTEAFF
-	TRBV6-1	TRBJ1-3	CASSIGGGPGNTIYF
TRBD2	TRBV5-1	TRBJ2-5	CASKRDQETQYF
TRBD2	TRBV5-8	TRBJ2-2	CASSFVGGATGELFF
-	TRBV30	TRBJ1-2	CACLLGRTNYGYTF
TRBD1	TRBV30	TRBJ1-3	CAWSVEDRGNTIYF
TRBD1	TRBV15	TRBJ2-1	CATSNGGDRVQNEQFF
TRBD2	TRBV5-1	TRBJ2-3	CASSFGLAGMGGEPDTQYF
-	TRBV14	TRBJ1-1	CASSQGQSTEAFF
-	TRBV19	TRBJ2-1	CASSPPQGYPFNNEQFF